What follows describes a single T cell receptor (beta chain). This sample is drawn from a study of blood T cell repertoires in COVID-19. Study in general: The analysed material was cDNA or gDNA that came from T cells, B-cell-depleted T cells, or PBMCs.

Trimming took off 10 bases at V and 11 bases at J, with 18 bases between the two ends. Germline loops: CDR1 MNHEY, CDR2 SMNVEV (reference sequence). CDR3 length: 13 amino acids. Authors' processing steps: Researchers report that nucleated cell counts were estimated from reference gene primer amplification. Only in-frame clones appear in the TCRdb table, and some are missing; sequencing was by immunoSEQ multiplex PCR. That table gives V, J and clone size, and the DNA gave D and trimming. The sample has about 46,000 clones, less than 90% seen once. Specimen: peripheral blood. This receptor was identified in a man aged 55 to 70 with acute or convalescent COVID-19. V and J are TRBV27 and TRBJ1-6; D may be TRBD1 (6 bases). The CDR3 spells CATRTADGTPLHF. The DNA for the CDR3 is TGTGCCACCAGGACAGCCGACGGAACACCCCTCCACTTT.